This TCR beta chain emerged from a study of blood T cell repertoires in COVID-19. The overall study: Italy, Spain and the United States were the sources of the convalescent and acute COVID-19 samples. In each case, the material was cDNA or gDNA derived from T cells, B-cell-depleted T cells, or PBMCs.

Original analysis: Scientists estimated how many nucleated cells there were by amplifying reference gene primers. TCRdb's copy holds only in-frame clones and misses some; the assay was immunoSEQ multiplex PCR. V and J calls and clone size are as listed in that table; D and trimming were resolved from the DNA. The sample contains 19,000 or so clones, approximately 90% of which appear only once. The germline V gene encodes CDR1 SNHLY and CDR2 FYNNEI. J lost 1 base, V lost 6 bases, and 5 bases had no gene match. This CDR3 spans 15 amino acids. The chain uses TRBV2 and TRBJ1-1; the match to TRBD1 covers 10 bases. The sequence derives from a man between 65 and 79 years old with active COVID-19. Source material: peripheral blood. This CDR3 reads CASSLTGGTNTEAFF. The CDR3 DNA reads TGTGCCAGCAGCCTGACAGGGGGCACGAACACTGAAGCTTTCTTT. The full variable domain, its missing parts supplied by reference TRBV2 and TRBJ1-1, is EPEVTQTPSHQVTQMGQEVILRCVPISNHLYFYWYRQILGQKVEFLVSFYNNEISEKSEIFDDQFSVERPDGSNFTLKIRSTKLEDSAMYFCASSLTGGTNTEAFFGQGTRLTVV.